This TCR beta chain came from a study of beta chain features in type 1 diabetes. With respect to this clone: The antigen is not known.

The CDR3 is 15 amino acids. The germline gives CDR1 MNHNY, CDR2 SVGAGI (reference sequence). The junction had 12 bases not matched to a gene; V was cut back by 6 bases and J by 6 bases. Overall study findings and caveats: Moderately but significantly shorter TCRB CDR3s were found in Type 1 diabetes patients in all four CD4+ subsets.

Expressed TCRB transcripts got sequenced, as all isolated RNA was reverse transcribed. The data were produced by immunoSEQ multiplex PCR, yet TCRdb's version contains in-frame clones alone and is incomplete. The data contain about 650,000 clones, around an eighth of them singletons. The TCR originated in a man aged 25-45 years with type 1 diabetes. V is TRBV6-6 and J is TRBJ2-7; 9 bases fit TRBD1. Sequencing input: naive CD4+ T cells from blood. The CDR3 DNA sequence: TGTGCCAGCAGCCCACCGGGACAGGGACCTCGCGAGCAGTACTTC. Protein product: CASSPPGQGPREQYF.